A selection of T cell receptor beta chains follows, all from one sample in a study of blood T cell repertoires in COVID-19. Clones were read by immunoSEQ multiplex PCR, and TCRdb kept only the in-frame ones, dropping some. The sample has 150,000 or so clones; over 80% are singletons. Sequencing used peripheral blood. The receptors stem from a woman in her sixties or seventies with acute or convalescent COVID-19. Each CDR3 is given with its conserved first and last residue. A D gene is named only where the DNA matches it firmly. Clone size is not always given. Where it is, it says once, few, many or a class for expanded clones.

j_call,clone_size,v_call,d_call,cdr3_aa,cdr3_nt
TRBJ2-5,-,TRBV6-5,TRBD2,CASSYAGGQETQYF,TGTGCCAGCAGTTACGCGGGGGGGCAAGAGACCCAGTACTTC
TRBJ2-1,-,TRBV5-1,-,CASSSGGTAYNEQFF,TGCGCCAGCAGCTCGGGGGGGACAGCCTACAATGAGCAGTTCTTC
TRBJ1-1,-,TRBV24-1,-,CATSFGGNTEAFF,TGTGCCACCAGCTTCGGGGGGAACACTGAAGCTTTCTTT
TRBJ2-5,-,TRBV7-8,-,CASSHARKTQYF,TGTGCCAGCAGCCATGCCAGGAAGACCCAGTACTTC
TRBJ1-1,once,TRBV7-2,-,CASRLDRWGNTEAFF,TGTGCCAGCAGACTCGACAGGTGGGGGAACACTGAAGCTTTCTTT
TRBJ1-4,-,TRBV2,-,CASSERQGREKLFF,TGTGCCAGCAGTGAACGGCAGGGGCGTGAAAAACTGTTTTTT
TRBJ2-1,-,TRBV4-2,TRBD2,CASSRTSSYNEQFF,TGTGCCAGCAGCCGGACTAGTTCTTACAATGAGCAGTTCTTC
TRBJ1-1,-,TRBV7-2,-,CASSPRPLQGWGTEAFF,TGTGCCAGCAGCCCGCGTCCCTTACAGGGATGGGGCACTGAAGCTTTCTTT
TRBJ1-2,-,TRBV5-4,TRBD1,CASSPMTGDYGYTF,TGTGCCAGCAGCCCAATGACAGGGGACTATGGCTACACCTTC
TRBJ1-4,-,TRBV6-5,TRBD1,CASRTGTVLNEKLFF,TGTGCCAGCAGGACAGGGACAGTACTTAATGAAAAACTGTTTTTT
TRBJ2-7,-,TRBV10-3,TRBD1,CAISESEYRGPSSYEQYF,TGTGCCATCAGTGAGTCGGAGTACAGGGGCCCAAGCTCCTACGAGCAGTACTTC
TRBJ1-2,-,TRBV30,TRBD1,CALGKGTANYGYTF,TGTGCCCTAGGTAAAGGGACAGCTAACTATGGCTACACCTTC
TRBJ2-1,-,TRBV7-9,TRBD1,CASSLGGGRTTHNEQFF,TGTGCCAGCAGCTTAGGAGGGGGCCGTACAACACACAATGAGCAGTTCTTC
TRBJ2-3,-,TRBV7-2,TRBD2,CASSLTSGGGSTDTQYF,TGTGCCAGCAGCCTGACTAGCGGGGGGGGTTCCACAGATACGCAGTATTTT
TRBJ1-2,-,TRBV20-1,TRBD1,CSTDRAGYTF,TGCAGTACGGACAGGGCTGGCTACACCTTC
TRBJ1-5,-,TRBV6-5,-,CASSPLNQPQHF,TGTGCCAGCAGTCCCTTGAATCAGCCCCAGCATTTT
TRBJ2-5,-,TRBV2,TRBD1,CASSDARGLRATYQETQYF,TGTGCCAGCAGTGATGCCAGGGGGCTTAGGGCCACCTACCAAGAGACCCAGTACTTC
TRBJ1-1,-,TRBV18,-,CASSSRREAFF,TGTGCCAGCTCATCGAGGCGCGAAGCTTTCTTT
TRBJ2-5,-,TRBV3-1/TRBV3-2,TRBD1,CASSPRQGETQYF,TGTGCCAGCAGCCCCCGACAGGGAGAGACCCAGTACTTC
TRBJ2-7,-,TRBV3-1/TRBV3-2,-,CASSPGYIYEQYF,TGTGCCAGCAGCCCAGGTTATATCTACGAGCAGTACTTC
TRBJ1-1,-,TRBV10-2,-,CASSDPGTTEAFF,TGCGCCAGCAGTGACCCGGGGACAACTGAAGCTTTCTTT
TRBJ1-1,few,TRBV9,-,CASSVVVGEVARRMNTEAFF,TGTGCCAGCAGCGTAGTAGTGGGGGAGGTGGCGCGTAGAATGAACACTGAAGCTTTCTTT
TRBJ1-3,-,TRBV7-9,TRBD1,CASSRPGTGGNTIYF,TGTGCCAGCAGCCGTCCCGGGACAGGAGGAAACACCATATATTTT
TRBJ1-1,few,TRBV6-5,-,CASSRWAGEAFF,TGTGCCAGCAGTAGATGGGCCGGCGAAGCTTTCTTT
TRBJ2-4,-,TRBV5-1,TRBD1,CASSLAGVGGMGAKNIQYF,TGCGCCAGCAGCTTGGCCGGAGTAGGGGGCATGGGAGCCAAAAACATTCAGTACTTC
TRBJ2-1,-,TRBV4-2,-,CASSQTYRENEQFF,TGTGCCAGCAGCCAAACCTATCGGGAAAATGAGCAGTTCTTC
TRBJ2-1,-,TRBV2,TRBD1,CASSSSPGQASSYNEQFF,TGTGCCAGCAGCTCAAGCCCGGGACAGGCCAGCTCCTACAATGAGCAGTTCTTC
TRBJ1-5,-,TRBV19,-,CASSIAIVQPQHF,TGTGCCAGTAGTATAGCTATAGTTCAGCCCCAGCATTTT
TRBJ1-6,-,TRBV28,-,CASSLWAGSYNSPLHF,TGTGCCAGCAGTTTATGGGCAGGCAGCTATAATTCACCCCTCCACTTT
TRBJ1-2,-,TRBV7-6,TRBD1,CASSSGQGGYTF,TGTGCCAGCAGCTCTGGACAGGGCGGCTACACCTTC
TRBJ2-5,-,TRBV7-2,-,CASSLVVGRGSQETQYF,TGTGCCAGCAGCTTAGTCGTGGGGAGGGGGTCCCAAGAGACCCAGTACTTC
TRBJ1-5,few,TRBV18,TRBD1,CASTTGGEAQHF,TGTGCCAGCACCACAGGGGGCGAAGCCCAGCATTTT
TRBJ1-2,few,TRBV19,-,CASSIQGGVGGYTF,TGTGCCAGTAGTATCCAGGGAGGGGTTGGTGGCTACACCTTC
TRBJ2-3,-,TRBV18,TRBD2,CASSPPGLAGVAVQYF,TGTGCCAGCTCACCACCGGGACTAGCGGGGGTAGCAGTGCAGTATTTT
TRBJ1-2,-,TRBV6-5,-,CASRGPRAYGYTF,TGTGCCAGCAGGGGCCCCAGGGCCTATGGCTACACCTTC
TRBJ1-3,-,TRBV7-9,-,CASSQIGGSSGNTIYF,TGTGCCAGCAGCCAGATCGGAGGAAGCTCTGGAAACACCATATATTTT
TRBJ2-1,-,TRBV6-1,TRBD1,CASSEAPGQGTNEQFF,TGTGCCAGCAGTGAAGCGCCGGGACAGGGTACCAATGAGCAGTTCTTC
TRBJ2-5,-,TRBV7-9,-,CASATRYQETQYF,TGTGCCAGCGCAACACGATACCAAGAGACCCAGTACTTC
TRBJ1-5,-,TRBV29-1,-,CSVGGGVGNQPQHF,TGCAGCGTAGGAGGAGGGGTTGGTAATCAGCCCCAGCATTTT
TRBJ1-2,-,TRBV6-5,TRBD1,CASSRGQGGYYGYTF,TGTGCCAGCAGCCGAGGACAGGGGGGGTACTATGGCTACACCTTC
TRBJ2-5,-,TRBV7-9,-,CASSWAGLGEETQYF,TGTGCCAGCAGCTGGGCAGGGCTAGGCGAAGAGACCCAGTACTTC
TRBJ2-1,-,TRBV4-1,TRBD1,CASRDRDRYNEQFF,TGCGCCAGCAGGGACAGGGATCGTTACAATGAGCAGTTCTTC
TRBJ1-6,-,TRBV6-5,-,CASSQGAYNSPLHF,TGTGCCAGCAGTCAGGGCGCCTATAATTCACCCCTCCACTTT
TRBJ1-1,-,TRBV5-6,TRBD1,CASSWTGKPTEAFF,TGTGCCAGCAGCTGGACAGGGAAGCCCACTGAAGCTTTCTTT
TRBJ2-2,-,TRBV4-2,-,CASSQVLQLLAGELFF,TGTGCCAGCAGCCAAGTTTTACAGCTCCTCGCCGGGGAGCTGTTTTTT
TRBJ1-3,few,TRBV7-2,-,CASSLDKTGNTIYF,TGTGCCAGCAGCTTAGACAAGACTGGAAACACCATATATTTT
TRBJ1-5,-,TRBV3-1/TRBV3-2,TRBD1,CASSRAGGGNQPQHF,TGTGCCAGCAGTCGGGCAGGGGGCGGCAATCAGCCCCAGCATTTT
TRBJ1-1,-,TRBV11-2,-,CASSPLNGNTEAFF,TGTGCCAGCAGCCCACTCAACGGGAACACTGAAGCTTTCTTT
TRBJ1-1,-,TRBV12-3/TRBV12-4,-,CASAGNFRGEAFF,TGTGCCAGTGCAGGTAACTTTCGAGGGGAAGCTTTCTTT
TRBJ1-1,-,TRBV5-1,-,CASSLDGGSGEAFF,TGCGCCAGCAGCTTGGATGGGGGCTCGGGTGAAGCTTTCTTT
TRBJ2-3,few,TRBV19,TRBD1,CASSSRTGASTDTQYF,TGTGCCAGTAGCAGTCGGACAGGAGCTAGCACAGATACGCAGTATTTT
TRBJ2-1,-,TRBV4-2,TRBD1,CASSQAAGQGANEQFF,TGTGCCAGCAGCCAAGCGGCAGGGCAGGGGGCCAATGAGCAGTTCTTC
TRBJ2-5,once,TRBV4-3,-,CASSQDRSVSWETQYF,TGCGCCAGCAGCCAAGATCGGTCGGTTTCGTGGGAGACCCAGTACTTC
TRBJ2-3,-,TRBV7-9,TRBD2,CASRPEAQRGGYTDTQYF,TGTGCCAGCAGACCCGAAGCCCAGCGGGGGGGCTACACAGATACGCAGTATTTT
TRBJ2-7,-,TRBV5-8,TRBD2,CASSPGTSLYEQYF,TGTGCCAGCAGCCCCGGGACTAGCCTATACGAGCAGTACTTC
TRBJ1-5,few,TRBV18,-,CASSPPGGLSNQPQHF,TGTGCCAGCTCACCACCCGGGGGGCTGAGCAATCAGCCCCAGCATTTT